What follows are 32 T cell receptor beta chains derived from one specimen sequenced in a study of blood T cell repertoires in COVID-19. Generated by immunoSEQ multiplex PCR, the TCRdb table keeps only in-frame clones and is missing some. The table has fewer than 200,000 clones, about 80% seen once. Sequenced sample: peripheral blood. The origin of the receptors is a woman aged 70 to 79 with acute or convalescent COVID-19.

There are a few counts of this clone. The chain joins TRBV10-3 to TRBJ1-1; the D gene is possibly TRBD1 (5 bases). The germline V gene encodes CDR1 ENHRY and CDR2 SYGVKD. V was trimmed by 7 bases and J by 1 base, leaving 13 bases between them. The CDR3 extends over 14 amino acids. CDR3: CAIKWEGTNTEAFF. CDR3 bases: TGTGCCATCAAATGGGAGGGGACGAACACTGAAGCTTTCTTT.

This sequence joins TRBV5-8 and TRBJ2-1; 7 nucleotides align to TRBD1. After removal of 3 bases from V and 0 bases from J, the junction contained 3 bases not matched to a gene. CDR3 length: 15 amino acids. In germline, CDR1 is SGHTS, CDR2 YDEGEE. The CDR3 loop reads CASSSGQASYNEQFF. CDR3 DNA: TGTGCCAGCAGCTCCGGACAGGCCTCCTACAATGAGCAGTTCTTC.

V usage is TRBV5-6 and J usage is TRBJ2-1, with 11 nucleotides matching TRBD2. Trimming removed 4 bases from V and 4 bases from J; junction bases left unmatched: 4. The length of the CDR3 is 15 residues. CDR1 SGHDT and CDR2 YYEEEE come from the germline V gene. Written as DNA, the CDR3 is TGTGCCAGCAGCCTGACTAGCGGGGAGTACAATGAGCAGTTCTTC. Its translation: CASSLTSGEYNEQFF. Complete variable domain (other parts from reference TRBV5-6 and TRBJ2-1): DAGVTQSPTHLIKTRGQQVTLRCSPKSGHDTVSWYQQALGQGPQFIFQYYEEEERQRGNFPDRFSGHQFPNYSSELNVNALLLGDSALYLCASSLTSGEYNEQFFGPGTRLTVL.

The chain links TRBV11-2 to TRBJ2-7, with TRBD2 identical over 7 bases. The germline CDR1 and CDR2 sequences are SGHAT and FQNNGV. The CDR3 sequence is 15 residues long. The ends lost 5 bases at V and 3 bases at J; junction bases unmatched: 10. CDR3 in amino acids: CASSPRTGGGYEQYF. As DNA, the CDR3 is TGTGCCAGCAGCCCCCGTACGGGAGGCGGCTACGAGCAGTACTTC.

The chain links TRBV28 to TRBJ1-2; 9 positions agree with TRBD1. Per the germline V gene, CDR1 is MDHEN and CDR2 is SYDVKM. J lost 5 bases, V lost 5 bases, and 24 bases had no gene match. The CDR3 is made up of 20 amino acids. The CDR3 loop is CASSQGRGTGTQSSRYGYTF. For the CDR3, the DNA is TGTGCCAGCAGTCAAGGGCGGGGGACAGGGACTCAGAGCTCTAGGTATGGCTACACCTTC.

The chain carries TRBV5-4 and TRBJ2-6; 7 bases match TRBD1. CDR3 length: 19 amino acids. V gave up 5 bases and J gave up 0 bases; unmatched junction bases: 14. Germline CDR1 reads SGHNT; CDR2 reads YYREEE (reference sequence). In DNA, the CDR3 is TGTGCCAGCAGGCGGGCGGCACAGGGGCGTTACTCTGGGGCCAACGTCCTGACTTTC. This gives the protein CASRRAAQGRYSGANVLTF.

The CDR3 coding sequence is TGTGCCAGCAGCCGTGGACAGGGAGGCACAGATACGCAGTATTTT. This encodes CASSRGQGGTDTQYF. The genes are TRBV11-2 and TRBJ2-3, with 8 bases lining up with TRBD1. The CDR3 has 15 residues. Germline assignment: CDR1 SGHAT and CDR2 FQNNGV. V lost 5 bases to trimming and J lost 1 base; unmatched junction nucleotides: 5.

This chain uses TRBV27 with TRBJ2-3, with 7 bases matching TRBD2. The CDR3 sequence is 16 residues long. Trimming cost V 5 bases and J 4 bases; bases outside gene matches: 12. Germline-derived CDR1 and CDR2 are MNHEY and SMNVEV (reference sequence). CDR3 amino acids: CASSPSGGGLADTQYF. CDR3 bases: TGTGCCAGCAGTCCCTCCGGGGGAGGGCTCGCAGATACGCAGTATTTT.

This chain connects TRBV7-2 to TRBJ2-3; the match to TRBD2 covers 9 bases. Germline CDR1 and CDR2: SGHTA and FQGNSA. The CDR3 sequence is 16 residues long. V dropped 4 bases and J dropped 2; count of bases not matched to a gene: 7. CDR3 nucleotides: TGTGCCAGCAGCTCCGGGGCTAGCGGGGCCACAGATACGCAGTATTTT. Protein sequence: CASSSGASGATDTQYF.

This CDR3 is CASSRPAGTGAGANVLTF. Here the CDR3 DNA reads TGTGCCAGCAGTAGACCCGCCGGGACAGGGGCGGGGGCCAACGTCCTGACTTTC. This chain connects TRBV25-1 to TRBJ2-6; 10 bases are shared with TRBD1. CDR1 is MGHDK and CDR2 is SYGVNS in the germline V gene. The CDR3 is made up of 18 amino acids. Trimming at V came to 5 bases and at J to 4 bases, leaving 11 bases not matched to a gene.

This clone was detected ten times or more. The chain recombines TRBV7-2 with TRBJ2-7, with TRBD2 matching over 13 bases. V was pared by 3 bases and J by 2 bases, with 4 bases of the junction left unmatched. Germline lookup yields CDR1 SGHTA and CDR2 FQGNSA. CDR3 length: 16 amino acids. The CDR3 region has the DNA TGTGCCAGCAGCTTTGGACTAGCGGGAGTCCCCTACGAGCAGTACTTC. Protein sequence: CASSFGLAGVPYEQYF. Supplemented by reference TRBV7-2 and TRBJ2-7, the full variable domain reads GAGVSQSPSNKVTEKGKDVELRCDPISGHTALYWYRQSLGQGLEFLIYFQGNSAPDKSGLPSDRFSAERTGGSVSTLTIQRTQQEDSAVYLCASSFGLAGVPYEQYFGPGTRLTVT.

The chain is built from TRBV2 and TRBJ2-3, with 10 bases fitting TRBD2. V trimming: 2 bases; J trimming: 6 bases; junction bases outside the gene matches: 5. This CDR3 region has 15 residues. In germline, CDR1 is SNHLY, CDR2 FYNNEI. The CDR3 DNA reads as TGTGCCAGCAGTGAACTAGCGGGGGCCATTGATACGCAGTATTTT. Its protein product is CASSELAGAIDTQYF.

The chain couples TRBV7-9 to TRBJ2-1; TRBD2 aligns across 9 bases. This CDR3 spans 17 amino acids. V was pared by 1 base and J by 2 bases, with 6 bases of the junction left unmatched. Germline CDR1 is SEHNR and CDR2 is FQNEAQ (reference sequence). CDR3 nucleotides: TGTGCCAGCAGCTTAGTCGGCGGGGGGGCTACCTACAATGAGCAGTTCTTC. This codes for CASSLVGGGATYNEQFF.

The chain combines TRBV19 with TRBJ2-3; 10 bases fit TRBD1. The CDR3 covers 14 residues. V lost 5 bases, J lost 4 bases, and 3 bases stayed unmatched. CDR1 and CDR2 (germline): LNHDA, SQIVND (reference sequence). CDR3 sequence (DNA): TGTGCCAGTAGTTGGGACAGGGGATCAGATACGCAGTATTTT. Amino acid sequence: CASSWDRGSDTQYF.

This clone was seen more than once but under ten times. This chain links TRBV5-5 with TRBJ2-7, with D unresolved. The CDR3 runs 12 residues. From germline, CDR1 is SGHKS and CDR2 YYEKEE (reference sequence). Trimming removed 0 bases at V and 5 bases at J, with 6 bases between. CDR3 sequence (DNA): TGTGCCAGCAGCTTGGTTCTAGACGAGCAGTACTTC. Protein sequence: CASSLVLDEQYF. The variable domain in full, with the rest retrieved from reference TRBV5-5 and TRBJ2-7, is DAGVTQSPTHLIKTRGQQVTLRCSPISGHKSVSWYQQVLGQGPQFIFQYYEKEERGRGNFPDRFSARQFPNYSSELNVNALLLGDSALYLCASSLVLDEQYFGPGTRLTVT.

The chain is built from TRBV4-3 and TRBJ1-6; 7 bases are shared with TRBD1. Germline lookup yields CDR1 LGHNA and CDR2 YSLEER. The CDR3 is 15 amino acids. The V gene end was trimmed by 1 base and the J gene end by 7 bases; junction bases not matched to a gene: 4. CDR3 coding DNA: TGCGCCAGCAGCCAAGTGACAGGGTTGAATTCACCCCTCCACTTT. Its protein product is CASSQVTGLNSPLHF.

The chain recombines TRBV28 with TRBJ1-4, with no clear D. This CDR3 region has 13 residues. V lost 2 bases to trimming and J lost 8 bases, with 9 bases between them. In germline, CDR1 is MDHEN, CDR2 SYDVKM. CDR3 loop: CASSLGREEKLFF. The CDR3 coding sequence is TGTGCCAGCAGTTTAGGGAGAGAAGAAAAACTGTTTTTT.

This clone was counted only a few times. CDR3: CASSYTAGGRNTQYF. The CDR3 DNA is TGTGCCAGCAGTTACACAGCGGGAGGACGAAATACGCAGTATTTT. This chain uses TRBV6-2 or TRBV6-3 with TRBJ2-3; 9 nucleotides align to TRBD2. The CDR3 has 15 residues. V gave up 2 bases and J gave up 7 bases; unmatched junction bases: 7. In germline, CDR1 is MNHEY, CDR2 SVGEGT.

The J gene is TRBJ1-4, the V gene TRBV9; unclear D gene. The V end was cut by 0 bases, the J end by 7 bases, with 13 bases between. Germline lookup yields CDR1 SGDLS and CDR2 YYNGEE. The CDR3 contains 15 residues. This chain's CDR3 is CASSVVAGFGEKLFF. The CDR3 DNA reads TGTGCCAGCAGCGTAGTTGCGGGGTTCGGTGAAAAACTGTTTTTT.

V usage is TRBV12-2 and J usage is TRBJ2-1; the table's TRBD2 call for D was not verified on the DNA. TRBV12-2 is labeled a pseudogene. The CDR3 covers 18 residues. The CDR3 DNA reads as TGTGCAAGTCGCTTAGCGGCTTGGCGGCGAAATCTCTACAATGAGCAGTTCTTC. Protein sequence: CASRLAAWRRNLYNEQFF.

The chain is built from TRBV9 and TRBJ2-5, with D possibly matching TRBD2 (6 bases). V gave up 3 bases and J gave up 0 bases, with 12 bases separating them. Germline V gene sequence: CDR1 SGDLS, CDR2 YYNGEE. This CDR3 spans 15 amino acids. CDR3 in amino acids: CASSEGGLYQETQYF. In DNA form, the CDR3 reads TGTGCCAGCAGCGAGGGAGGACTGTACCAAGAGACCCAGTACTTC. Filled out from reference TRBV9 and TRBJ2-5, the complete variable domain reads DSGVTQTPKHLITATGQRVTLRCSPRSGDLSVYWYQQSLDQGLQFLIQYYNGEERAKGNILERFSAQQFPDLHSELNLSSLELGDSALYFCASSEGGLYQETQYFGPGTRLLVL.

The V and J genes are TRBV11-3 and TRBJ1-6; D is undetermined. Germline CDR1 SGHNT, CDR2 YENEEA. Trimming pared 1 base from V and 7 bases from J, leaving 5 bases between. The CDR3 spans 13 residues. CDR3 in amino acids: CASSLGENSPLHF. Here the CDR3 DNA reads TGTGCCAGCAGCTTAGGTGAGAATTCACCCCTCCACTTT.

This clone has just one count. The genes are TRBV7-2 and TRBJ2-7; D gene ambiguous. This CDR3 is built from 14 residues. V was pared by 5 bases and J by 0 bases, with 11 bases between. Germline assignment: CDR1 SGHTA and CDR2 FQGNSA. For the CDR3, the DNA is TGTGCCAGCAGCCGTGAGGCACGCTCCTACGAGCAGTACTTC. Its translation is CASSREARSYEQYF.

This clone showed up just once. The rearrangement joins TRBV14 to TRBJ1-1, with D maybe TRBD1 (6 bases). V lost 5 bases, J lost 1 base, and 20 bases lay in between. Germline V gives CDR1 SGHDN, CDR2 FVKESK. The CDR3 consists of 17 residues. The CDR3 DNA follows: TGTGCCAGCAGCGCCTGGACCGGGGGGCAAAGGAACACTGAAGCTTTCTTT. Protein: CASSAWTGGQRNTEAFF.

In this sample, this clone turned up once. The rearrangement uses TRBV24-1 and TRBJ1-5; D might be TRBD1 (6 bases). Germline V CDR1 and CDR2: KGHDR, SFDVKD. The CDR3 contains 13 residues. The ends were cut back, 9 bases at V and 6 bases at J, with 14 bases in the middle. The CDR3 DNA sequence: TGTGCCACCGCAGGGGTTTCTGGTCAGCCCCAGCATTTT. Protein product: CATAGVSGQPQHF.

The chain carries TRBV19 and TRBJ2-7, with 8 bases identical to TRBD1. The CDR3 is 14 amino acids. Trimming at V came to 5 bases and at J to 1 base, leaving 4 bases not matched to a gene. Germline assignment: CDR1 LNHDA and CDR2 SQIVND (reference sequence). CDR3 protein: CASSVDRASYEQYF. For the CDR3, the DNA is TGTGCCAGTAGTGTGGACAGGGCATCCTACGAGCAGTACTTC.

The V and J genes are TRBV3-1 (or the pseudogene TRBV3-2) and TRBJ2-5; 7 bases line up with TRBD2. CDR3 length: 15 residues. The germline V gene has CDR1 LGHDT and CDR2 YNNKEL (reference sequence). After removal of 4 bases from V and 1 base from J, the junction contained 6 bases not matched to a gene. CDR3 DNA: TGTGCCAGCAGCCCTCGGGGGGATCCCCAAGAGACCCAGTACTTC. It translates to CASSPRGDPQETQYF.

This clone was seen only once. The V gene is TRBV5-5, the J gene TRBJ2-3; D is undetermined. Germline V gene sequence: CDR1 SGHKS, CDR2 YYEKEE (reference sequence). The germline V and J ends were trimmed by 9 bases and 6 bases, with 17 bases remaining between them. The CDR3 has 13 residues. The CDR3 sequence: CATQRLGLDTQYF. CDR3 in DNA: TGTGCCACGCAAAGGTTGGGCCTCGATACGCAGTATTTT.

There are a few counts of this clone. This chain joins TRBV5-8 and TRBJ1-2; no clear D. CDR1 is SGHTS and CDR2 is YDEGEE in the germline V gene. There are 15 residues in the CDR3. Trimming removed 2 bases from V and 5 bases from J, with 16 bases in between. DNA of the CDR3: TGTGCCAGCAGCTTTACGGAGAGATCGGGTTATGGCTACACCTTC. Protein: CASSFTERSGYGYTF.

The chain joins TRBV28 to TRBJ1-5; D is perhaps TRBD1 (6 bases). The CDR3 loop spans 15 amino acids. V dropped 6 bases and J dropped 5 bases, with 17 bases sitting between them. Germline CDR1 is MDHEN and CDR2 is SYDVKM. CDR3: CASRYTGIRDQPQHF. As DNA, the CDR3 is TGTGCCAGCAGATACACAGGGATTAGGGATCAGCCCCAGCATTTT. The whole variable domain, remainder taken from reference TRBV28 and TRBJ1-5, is DVKVTQSSRYLVKRTGEKVFLECVQDMDHENMFWYRQDPGLGLRLIYFSYDVKMKEKGDIPEGYSVSREKKERFSLILESASTNQTSMYLCASRYTGIRDQPQHFGDGTRLSIL.

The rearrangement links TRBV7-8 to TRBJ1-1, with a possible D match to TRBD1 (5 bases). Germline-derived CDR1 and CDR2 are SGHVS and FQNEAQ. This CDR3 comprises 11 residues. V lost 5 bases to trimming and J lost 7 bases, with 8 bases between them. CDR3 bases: TGTGCCAGCAGCCTGGGGGGTGAAGCTTTCTTT. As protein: CASSLGGEAFF.

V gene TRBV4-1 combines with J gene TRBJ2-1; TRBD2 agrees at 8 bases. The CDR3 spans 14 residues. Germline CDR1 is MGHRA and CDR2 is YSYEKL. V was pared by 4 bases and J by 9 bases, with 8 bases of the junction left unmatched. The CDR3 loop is CASSLSGSSGEQFF. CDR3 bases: TGCGCCAGCAGCCTGAGCGGGAGTAGTGGTGAGCAGTTCTTC.